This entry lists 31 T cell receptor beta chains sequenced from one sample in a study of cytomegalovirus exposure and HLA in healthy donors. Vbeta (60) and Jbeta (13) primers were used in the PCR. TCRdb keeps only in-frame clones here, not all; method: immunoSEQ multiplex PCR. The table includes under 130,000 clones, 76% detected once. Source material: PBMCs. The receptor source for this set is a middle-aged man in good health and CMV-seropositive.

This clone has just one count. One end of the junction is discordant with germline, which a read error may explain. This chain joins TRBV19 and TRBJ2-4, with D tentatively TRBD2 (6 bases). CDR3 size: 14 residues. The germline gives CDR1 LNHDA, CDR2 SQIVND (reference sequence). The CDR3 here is CASSISRGGNSQYF. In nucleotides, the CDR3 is TGTGCCAGTAGTATATCGAGGGGAGGAAACAGTCAGTACTTC. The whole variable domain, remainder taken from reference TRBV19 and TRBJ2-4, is DGGITQSPKYLFRKEGQNVTLSCEQNLNHDAMYWYRQDPGQGLRLIYYSQIVNDFQKGDIAEGYSVSREKKESFPLTVTSAQKNPTAFYLCASSISRGGNSQYFGAGTRLSVL.

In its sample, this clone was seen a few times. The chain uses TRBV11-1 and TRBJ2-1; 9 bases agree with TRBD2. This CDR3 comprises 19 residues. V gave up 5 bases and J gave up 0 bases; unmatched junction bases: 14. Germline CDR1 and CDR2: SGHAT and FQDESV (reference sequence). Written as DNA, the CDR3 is TGTGCCAGCAGCCTACACGGGCTAGCGGGGATGAGCTCCTACAATGAGCAGTTCTTC. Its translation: CASSLHGLAGMSSYNEQFF.

The CDR3 DNA follows: TGTGCCAGCAGCACCCAAACGGGGACTGTGCAGTTCTTC. This translates into CASSTQTGTVQFF. The chain couples TRBV5-4 to TRBJ2-1; the D gene is possibly TRBD2 (6 bases). Germline lookup yields CDR1 SGHNT and CDR2 YYREEE (reference sequence). The CDR3 contains 13 residues. V dropped 4 bases and J dropped 12 bases, with 17 bases sitting between them. Supplemented by reference TRBV5-4 and TRBJ2-1, the full variable domain reads ETGVTQSPTHLIKTRGQQVTLRCSSQSGHNTVSWYQQALGQGPQFIFQYYREEENGRGNFPPRFSGLQFPNYSSELNVNALELDDSALYLCASSTQTGTVQFFGPGTRLTVL.

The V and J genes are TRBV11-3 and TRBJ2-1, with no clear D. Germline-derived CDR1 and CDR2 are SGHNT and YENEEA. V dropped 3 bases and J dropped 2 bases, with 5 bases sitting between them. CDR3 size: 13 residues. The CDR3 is CASSLLAYNEQFF. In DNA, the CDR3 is TGTGCCAGCAGCTTGCTAGCCTACAATGAGCAGTTCTTC.

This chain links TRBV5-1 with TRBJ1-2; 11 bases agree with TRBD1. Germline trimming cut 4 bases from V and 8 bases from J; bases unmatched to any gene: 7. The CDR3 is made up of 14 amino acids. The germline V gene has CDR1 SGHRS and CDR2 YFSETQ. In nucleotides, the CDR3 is TGCGCCAGCAGCCCGGGACAGGGGGAGAAAGGCTACACCTTC. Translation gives CASSPGQGEKGYTF.

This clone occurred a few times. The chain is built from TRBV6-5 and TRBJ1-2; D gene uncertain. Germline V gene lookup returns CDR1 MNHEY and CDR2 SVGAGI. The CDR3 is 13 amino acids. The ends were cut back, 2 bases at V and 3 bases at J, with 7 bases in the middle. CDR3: CASSYGGYYGYTF. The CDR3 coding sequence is TGTGCCAGCAGTTACGGCGGATACTATGGCTACACCTTC.

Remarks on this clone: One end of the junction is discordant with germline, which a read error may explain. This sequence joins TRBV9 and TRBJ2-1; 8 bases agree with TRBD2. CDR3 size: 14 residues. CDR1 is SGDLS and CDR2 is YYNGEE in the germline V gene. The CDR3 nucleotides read TGTGCCGGCAGCGTTAGCGGGGTATACAATGAGCAGTTCTTC. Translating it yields CAGSVSGVYNEQFF.

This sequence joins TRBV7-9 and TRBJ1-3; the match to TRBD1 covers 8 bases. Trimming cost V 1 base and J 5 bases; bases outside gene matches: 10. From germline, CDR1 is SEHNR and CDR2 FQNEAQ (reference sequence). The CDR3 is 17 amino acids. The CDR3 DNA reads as TGTGCCAGCAGCTTAGTGCGAGGAGGACAGGGCAGAAACACCATATATTTT. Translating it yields CASSLVRGGQGRNTIYF.

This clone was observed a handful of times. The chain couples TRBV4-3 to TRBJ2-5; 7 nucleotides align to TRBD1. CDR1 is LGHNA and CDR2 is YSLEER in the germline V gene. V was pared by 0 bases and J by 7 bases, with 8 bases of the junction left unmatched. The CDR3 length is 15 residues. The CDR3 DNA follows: TGCGCCAGCAGCCAAGATGGAGGCAGGGGGTCGACCCAGTACTTC. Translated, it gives CASSQDGGRGSTQYF.

The DNA for the CDR3 is TGTGCCAGCAGTATCGGACAGGGTAGCACAGATACGCAGTATTTT. Translation gives CASSIGQGSTDTQYF. V usage is TRBV27 and J usage is TRBJ2-3; 8 positions match TRBD1. This CDR3 has 15 amino acids. Germline trimming cut 5 bases from V and 0 bases from J; bases unmatched to any gene: 4. Per the germline V gene, CDR1 is MNHEY and CDR2 is SMNVEV (reference sequence).

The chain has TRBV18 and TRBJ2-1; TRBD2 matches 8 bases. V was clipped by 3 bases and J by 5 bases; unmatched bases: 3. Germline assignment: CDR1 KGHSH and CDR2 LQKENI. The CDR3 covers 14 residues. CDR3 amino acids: CASSPGLGDNEQFF. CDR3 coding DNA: TGTGCCAGCTCACCGGGACTAGGGGACAATGAGCAGTTCTTC.

The DNA for the CDR3 is TGTGCCAGCAGTTACCCAGGTGCAGATACGCAGTATTTT. Its protein is CASSYPGADTQYF. The chain recombines TRBV6-6 with TRBJ2-3; D is ambiguous. V shed 2 bases and J shed 4 bases, with 7 bases lying between them. This CDR3 spans 13 amino acids. Looked up from germline, CDR1 is MNHNY and CDR2 is SVGAGI (reference sequence).

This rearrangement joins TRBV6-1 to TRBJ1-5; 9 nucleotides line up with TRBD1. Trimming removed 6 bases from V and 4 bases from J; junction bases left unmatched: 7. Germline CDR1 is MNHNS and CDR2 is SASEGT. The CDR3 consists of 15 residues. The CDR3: CASRDEQGANQPQHF. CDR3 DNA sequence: TGTGCCAGCAGGGATGAACAGGGGGCGAATCAGCCCCAGCATTTT.

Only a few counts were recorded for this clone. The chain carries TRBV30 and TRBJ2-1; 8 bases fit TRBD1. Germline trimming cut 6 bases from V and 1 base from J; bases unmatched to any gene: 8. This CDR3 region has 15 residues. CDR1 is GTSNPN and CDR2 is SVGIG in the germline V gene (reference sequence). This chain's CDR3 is CACYRGSGSYNEQFF. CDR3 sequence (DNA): TGTGCCTGCTACAGGGGGTCTGGATCCTACAATGAGCAGTTCTTC.

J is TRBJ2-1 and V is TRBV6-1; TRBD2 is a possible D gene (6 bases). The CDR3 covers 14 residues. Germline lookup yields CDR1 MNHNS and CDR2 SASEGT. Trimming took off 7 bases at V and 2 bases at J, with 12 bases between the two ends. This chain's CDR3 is CASIPSAAYNEQFF. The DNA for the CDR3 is TGTGCCAGCATTCCTAGCGCGGCCTACAATGAGCAGTTCTTC.

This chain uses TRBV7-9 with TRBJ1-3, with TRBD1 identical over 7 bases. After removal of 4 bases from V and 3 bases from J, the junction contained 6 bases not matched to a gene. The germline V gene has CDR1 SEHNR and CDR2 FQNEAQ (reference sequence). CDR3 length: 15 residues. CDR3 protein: CASSSRDSNGNTIYF. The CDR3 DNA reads TGTGCCAGCAGCTCCCGGGACAGCAATGGAAACACCATATATTTT.

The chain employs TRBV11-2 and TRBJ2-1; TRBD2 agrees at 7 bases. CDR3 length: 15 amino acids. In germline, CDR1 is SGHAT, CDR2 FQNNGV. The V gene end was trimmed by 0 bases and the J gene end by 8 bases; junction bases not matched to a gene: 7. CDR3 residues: CASSLERGGPDEQFF. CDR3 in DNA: TGTGCCAGCAGCTTAGAAAGGGGAGGGCCCGATGAGCAGTTCTTC.

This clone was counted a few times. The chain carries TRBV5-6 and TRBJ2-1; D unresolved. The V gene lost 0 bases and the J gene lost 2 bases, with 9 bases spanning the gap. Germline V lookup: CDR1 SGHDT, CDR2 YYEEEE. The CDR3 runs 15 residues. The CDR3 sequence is CASSLASRAYNEQFF. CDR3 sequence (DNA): TGTGCCAGCAGCTTGGCCTCACGGGCCTACAATGAGCAGTTCTTC.

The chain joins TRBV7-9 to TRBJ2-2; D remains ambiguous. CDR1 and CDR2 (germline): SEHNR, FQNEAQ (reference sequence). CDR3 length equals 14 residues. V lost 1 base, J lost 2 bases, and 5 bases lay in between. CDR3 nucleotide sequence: TGTGCCAGCAGCTTAGGCGCTAACACCGGGGAGCTGTTTTTT. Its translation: CASSLGANTGELFF.

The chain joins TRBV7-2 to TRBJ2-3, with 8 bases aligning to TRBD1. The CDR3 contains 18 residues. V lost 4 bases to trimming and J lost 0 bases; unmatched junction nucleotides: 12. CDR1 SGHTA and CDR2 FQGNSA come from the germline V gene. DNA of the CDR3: TGTGCCAGCAGCTCGGCCCCGACAGGGGCCTATAGCACAGATACGCAGTATTTT. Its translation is CASSSAPTGAYSTDTQYF.

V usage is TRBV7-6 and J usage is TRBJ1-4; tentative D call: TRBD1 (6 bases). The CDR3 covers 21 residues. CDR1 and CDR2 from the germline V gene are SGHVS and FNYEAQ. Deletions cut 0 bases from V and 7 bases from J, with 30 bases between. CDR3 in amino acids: CASSLARLDRNYGRVGEKLFF. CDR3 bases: TGTGCCAGCAGCTTAGCGCGTCTAGACAGGAATTACGGAAGGGTCGGTGAAAAACTGTTTTTT.

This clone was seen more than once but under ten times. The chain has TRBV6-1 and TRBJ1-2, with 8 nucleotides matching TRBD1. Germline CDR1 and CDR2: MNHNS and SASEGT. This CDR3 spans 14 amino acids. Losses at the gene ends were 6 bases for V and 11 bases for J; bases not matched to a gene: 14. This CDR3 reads CASREGSTGGVYTF. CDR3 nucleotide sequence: TGTGCCAGCAGGGAGGGTTCCACAGGGGGAGTTTACACCTTC.

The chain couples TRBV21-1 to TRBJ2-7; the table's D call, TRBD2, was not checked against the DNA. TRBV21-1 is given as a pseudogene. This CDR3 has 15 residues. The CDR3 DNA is TGTGCCAGCAGCAAGGAGGAAGCTAGCGGCTACGAGCAGTACTTC. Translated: CASSKEEASGYEQYF.

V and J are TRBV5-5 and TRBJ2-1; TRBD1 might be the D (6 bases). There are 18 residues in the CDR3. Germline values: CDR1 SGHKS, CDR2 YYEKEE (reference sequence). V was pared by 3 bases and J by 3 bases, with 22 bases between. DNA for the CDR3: TGTGCCAGCAGCTCTAGATACTTACAGGGTACTATCTACAATGAGCAGTTCTTC. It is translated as CASSSRYLQGTIYNEQFF.

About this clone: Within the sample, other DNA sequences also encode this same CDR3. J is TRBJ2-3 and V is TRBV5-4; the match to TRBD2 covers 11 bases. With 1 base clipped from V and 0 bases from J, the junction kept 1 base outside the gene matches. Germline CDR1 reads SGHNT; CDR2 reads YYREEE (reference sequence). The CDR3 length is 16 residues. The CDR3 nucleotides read TGTGCCAGCAGCTTGAGACTAGCGGGGAGCACAGATACGCAGTATTTT. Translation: CASSLRLAGSTDTQYF.

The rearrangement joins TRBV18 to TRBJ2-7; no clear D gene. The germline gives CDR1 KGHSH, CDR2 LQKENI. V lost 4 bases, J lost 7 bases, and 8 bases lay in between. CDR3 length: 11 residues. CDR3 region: CASSQETEQYF. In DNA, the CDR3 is TGTGCCAGCTCACAAGAGACTGAGCAGTACTTC. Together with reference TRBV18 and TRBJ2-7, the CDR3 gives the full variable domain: NAGVMQNPRHLVRRRGQEARLRCSPMKGHSHVYWYRQLPEEGLKFMVYLQKENIIDESGMPKERFSAEFPKEGPSILRIQQVVRGDSAAYFCASSQETEQYFGPGTRLTVT.

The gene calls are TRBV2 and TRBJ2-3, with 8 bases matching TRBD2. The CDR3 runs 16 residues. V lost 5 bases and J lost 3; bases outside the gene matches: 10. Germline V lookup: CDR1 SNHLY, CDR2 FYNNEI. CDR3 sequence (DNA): TGTGCCAGCAGTCGAACTGAGCGGGGGATGACAGATACGCAGTATTTT. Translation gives CASSRTERGMTDTQYF.

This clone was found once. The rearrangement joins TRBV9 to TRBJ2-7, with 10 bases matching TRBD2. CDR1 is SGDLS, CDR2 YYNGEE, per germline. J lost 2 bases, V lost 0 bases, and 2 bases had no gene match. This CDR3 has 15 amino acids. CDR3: CASSVGGTSAYEQYF. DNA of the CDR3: TGTGCCAGCAGCGTAGGGGGGACTAGCGCCTACGAGCAGTACTTC. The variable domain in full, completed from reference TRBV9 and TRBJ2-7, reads DSGVTQTPKHLITATGQRVTLRCSPRSGDLSVYWYQQSLDQGLQFLIQYYNGEERAKGNILERFSAQQFPDLHSELNLSSLELGDSALYFCASSVGGTSAYEQYFGPGTRLTVT.

The CDR3 sequence: CASSVGSGSLETQYF. CDR3 DNA sequence: TGTGCCAGCAGTGTAGGTAGCGGGAGTCTTGAGACCCAGTACTTC. This chain joins TRBV6-1 and TRBJ2-5; 9 bases agree with TRBD2. V dropped 4 bases and J dropped 5; count of bases not matched to a gene: 8. The CDR3 runs to 15 residues. Germline-derived CDR1 and CDR2 are MNHNS and SASEGT.

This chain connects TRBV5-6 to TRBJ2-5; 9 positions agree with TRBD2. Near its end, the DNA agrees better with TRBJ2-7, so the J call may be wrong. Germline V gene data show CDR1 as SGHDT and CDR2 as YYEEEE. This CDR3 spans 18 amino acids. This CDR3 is CASSLDWGSGRGSYEQYF. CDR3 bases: TGTGCCAGCAGCTTGGACTGGGGTAGCGGGAGAGGGTCCTACGAGCAGTACTTC.

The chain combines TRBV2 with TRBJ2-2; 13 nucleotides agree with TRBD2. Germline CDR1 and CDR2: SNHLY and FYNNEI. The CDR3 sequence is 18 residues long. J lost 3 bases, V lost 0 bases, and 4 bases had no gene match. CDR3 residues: CASSEARTSGGYTGELFF. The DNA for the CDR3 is TGTGCCAGCAGTGAAGCGAGGACTAGCGGGGGTTACACCGGGGAGCTGTTTTTT.